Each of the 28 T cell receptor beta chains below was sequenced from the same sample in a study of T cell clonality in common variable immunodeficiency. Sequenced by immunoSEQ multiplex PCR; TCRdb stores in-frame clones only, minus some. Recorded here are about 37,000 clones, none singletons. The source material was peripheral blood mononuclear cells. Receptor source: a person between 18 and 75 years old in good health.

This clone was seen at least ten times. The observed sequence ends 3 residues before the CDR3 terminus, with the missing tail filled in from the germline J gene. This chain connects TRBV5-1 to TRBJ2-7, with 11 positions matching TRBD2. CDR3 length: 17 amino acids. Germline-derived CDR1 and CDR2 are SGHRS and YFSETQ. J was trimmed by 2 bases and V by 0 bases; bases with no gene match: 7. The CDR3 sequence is CASSLEPGLAATYEQYF. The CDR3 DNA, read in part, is TGCGCCAGCAGCTTGGAACCGGGACTAGCGGCAACCTACGAG.

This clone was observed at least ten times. The sequenced part of the CDR3 DNA is TGTGCCTGGAGTGGACAGATTAATGAAAAA. As protein: CAWSGQINEK. The full CDR3 protein reads CAWSGQINEKLFF. This sequence joins TRBV30 and TRBJ1-4, with D perhaps matching TRBD1 (5 bases). The sequenced fragment ends 3 residues before the CDR3 boundary, so the rest is inferred from the germline J gene. This CDR3 is built from 13 residues. With 1 base removed from V and 4 bases from J, the gap between germline ends came to 7 bases. Germline CDR1 GTSNPN, CDR2 SVGIG (reference sequence).

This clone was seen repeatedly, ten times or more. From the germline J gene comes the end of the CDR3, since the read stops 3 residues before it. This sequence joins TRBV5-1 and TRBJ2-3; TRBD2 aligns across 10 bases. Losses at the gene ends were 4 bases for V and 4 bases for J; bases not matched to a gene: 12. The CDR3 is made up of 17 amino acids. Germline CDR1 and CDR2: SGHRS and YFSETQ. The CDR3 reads CASSHRTSGGGPDTQYF. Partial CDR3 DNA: TGCGCCAGCAGCCATCGGACTAGCGGAGGGGGTCCAGATACG.

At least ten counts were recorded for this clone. CDR3 in amino acids: CASSLDSFLDNSYEQYF. Incomplete CDR3 DNA: TGCGCCAGCAGCTTGGATTCCTTTCTGGACAACTCCTACGAG. The chain couples TRBV5-1 to TRBJ2-7, with D possibly TRBD1 on 5 matching bases. The read comes to an end 3 residues before the CDR3 does, leaving the germline J gene to fill in the end. The CDR3 is 17 amino acids. V lost 0 bases and J lost 0, with 16 bases in between. Germline V lookup: CDR1 SGHRS, CDR2 YFSETQ. Combining the CDR3 with reference TRBV5-1 and TRBJ2-7 gives the whole variable domain KAGVTQTPRYLIKTRGQQVTLSCSPISGHRSVSWYQQTPGQGLQFLFEYFSETQRNKGNFPGRFSGRQFSNSRSEMNVSTLELGDSALYLCASSLDSFLDNSYEQYFGPGTRLTVT.

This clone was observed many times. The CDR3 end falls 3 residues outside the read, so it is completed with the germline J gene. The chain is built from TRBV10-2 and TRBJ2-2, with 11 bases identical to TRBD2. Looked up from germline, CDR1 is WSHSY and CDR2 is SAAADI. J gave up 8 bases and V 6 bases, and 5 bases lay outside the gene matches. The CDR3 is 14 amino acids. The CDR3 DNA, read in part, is TGCGCCAGCAGCCCGGGACTAGCGGAGGGGGAG. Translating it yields CASSPGLAEGE. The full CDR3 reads CASSPGLAEGELFF.

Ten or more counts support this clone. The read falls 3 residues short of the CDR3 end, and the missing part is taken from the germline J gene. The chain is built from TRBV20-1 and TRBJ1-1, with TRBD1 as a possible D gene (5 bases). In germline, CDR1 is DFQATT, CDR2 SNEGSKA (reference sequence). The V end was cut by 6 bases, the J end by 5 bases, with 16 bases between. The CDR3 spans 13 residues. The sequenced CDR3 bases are TGCAGTGCCCCCGGGATTGGGGGGACTGAA. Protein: CSAPGIGGTE. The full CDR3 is CSAPGIGGTEAFF.

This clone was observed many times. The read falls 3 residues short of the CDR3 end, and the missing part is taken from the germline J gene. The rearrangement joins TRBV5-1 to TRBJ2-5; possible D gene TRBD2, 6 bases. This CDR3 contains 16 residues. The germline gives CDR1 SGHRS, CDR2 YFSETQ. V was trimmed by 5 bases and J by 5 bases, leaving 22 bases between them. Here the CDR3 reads CASSQSEGSRGETQYF. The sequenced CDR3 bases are TGCGCCAGCAGTCAATCGGAAGGGAGCCGGGGGGAGACC.

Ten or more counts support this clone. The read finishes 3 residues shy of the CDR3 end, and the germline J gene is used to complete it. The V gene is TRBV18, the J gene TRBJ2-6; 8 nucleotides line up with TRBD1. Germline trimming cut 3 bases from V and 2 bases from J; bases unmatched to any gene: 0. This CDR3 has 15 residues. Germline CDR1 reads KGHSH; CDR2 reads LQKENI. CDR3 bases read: TGTGCCAGCTCACCGGACAGGGCTGGGGCCAACGTC. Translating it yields CASSPDRAGANV. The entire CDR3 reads CASSPDRAGANVLTF.

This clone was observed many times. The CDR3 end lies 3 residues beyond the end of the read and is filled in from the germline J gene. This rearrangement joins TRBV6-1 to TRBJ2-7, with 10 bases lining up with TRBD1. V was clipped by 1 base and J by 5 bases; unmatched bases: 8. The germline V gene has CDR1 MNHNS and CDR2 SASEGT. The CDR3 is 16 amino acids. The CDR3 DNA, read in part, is TGTGCCAGCAGTGAAGGAGTAGGGACAGGGGTCCACGAG. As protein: CASSEGVGTGVHE. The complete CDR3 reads CASSEGVGTGVHEQYF.

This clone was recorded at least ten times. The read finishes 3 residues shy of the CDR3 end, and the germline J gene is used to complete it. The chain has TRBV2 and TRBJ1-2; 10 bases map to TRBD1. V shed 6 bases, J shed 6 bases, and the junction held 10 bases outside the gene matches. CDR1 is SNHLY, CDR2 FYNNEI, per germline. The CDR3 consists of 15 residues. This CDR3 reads CASRNFPGTGDGYTF. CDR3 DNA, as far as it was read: TGTGCCAGCAGAAACTTCCCTGGGACAGGGGATGGC.

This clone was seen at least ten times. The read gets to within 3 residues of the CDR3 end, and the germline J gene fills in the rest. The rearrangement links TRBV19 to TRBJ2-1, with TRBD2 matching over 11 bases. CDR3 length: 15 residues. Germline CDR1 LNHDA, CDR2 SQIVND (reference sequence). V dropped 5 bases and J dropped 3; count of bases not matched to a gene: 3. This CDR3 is CASSETSGSYNEQFF. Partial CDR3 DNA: TGTGCCAGTAGTGAAACTAGCGGGAGCTACAATGAG.

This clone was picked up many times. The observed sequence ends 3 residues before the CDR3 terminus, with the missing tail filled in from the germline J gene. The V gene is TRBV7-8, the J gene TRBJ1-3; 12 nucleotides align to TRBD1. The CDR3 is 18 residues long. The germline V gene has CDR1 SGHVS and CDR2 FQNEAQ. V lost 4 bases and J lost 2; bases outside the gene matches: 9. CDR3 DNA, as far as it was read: TGTGCCAGCAGCTCCGGGACAGGGGGCTTAGTTGCTGGAAACACC. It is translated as CASSSGTGGLVAGNT. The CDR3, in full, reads CASSSGTGGLVAGNTIYF.

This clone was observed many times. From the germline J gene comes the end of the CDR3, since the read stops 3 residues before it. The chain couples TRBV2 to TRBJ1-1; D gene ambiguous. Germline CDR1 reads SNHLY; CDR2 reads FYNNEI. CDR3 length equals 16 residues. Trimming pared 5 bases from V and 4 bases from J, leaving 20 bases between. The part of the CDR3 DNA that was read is TGTGCCAGCAGTACCCACTCACCGACAAGTGCCACTGAA. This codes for CASSTHSPTSATE. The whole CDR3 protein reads CASSTHSPTSATEAFF.

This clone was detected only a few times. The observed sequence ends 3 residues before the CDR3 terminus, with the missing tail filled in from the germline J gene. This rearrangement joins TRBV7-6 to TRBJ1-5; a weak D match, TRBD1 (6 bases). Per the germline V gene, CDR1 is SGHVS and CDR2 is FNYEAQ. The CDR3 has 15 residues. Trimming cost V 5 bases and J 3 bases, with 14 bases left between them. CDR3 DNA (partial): TGTGCCAGCAGCGCAGCCAGGGGCCCCAATCAGCCC. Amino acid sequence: CASSAARGPNQP. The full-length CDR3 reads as CASSAARGPNQPQHF.

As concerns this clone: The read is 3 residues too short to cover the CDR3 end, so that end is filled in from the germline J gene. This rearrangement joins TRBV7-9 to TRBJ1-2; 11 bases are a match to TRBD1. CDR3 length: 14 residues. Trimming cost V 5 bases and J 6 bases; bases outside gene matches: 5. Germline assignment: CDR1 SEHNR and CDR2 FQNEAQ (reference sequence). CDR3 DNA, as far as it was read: TGTGCCAGCAGCCTGGACAGGGGGCTCGATGGC. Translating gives CASSLDRGLDG. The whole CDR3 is CASSLDRGLDGYTF.

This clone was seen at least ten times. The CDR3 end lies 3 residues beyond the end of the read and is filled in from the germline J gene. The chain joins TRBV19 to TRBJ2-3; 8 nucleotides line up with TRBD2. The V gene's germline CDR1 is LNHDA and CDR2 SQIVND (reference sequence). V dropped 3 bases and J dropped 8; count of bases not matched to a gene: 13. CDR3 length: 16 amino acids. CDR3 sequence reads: CASSIGRGERIGTQYF. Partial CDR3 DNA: TGTGCCAGTAGTATCGGGAGGGGAGAGAGGATCGGTACG.

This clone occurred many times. CDR3 in amino acids: CASSISGTDTQYF. The CDR3 DNA, read in part, is TGTGCCAGCTCAATATCCGGGACAGATACG. The gene calls are TRBV18 and TRBJ2-3; D gene ambiguous. The observed sequence ends 3 residues before the CDR3 terminus, with the missing tail filled in from the germline J gene. Trimming removed 5 bases from V and 3 bases from J, with 9 bases in between. The CDR3 totals 13 residues. The germline CDR1 and CDR2 sequences are KGHSH and LQKENI.

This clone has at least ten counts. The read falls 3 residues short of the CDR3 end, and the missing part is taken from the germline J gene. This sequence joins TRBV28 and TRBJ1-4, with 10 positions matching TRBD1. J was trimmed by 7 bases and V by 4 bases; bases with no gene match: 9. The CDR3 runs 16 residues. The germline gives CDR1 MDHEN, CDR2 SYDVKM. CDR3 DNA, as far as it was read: TGTGCCAGCAGTTCGACCAGACAGGGGGCTTTTGAAAAA. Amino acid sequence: CASSSTRQGAFEK. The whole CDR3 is CASSSTRQGAFEKLFF.

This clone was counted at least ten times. The covered CDR3 bases are TGTGCCAGCAGCGCGTCGACAGGGGGCGGGGAAAAA. This sequence encodes CASSASTGGGEK. The entire CDR3 reads CASSASTGGGEKLFF. The J gene is TRBJ1-4, the V gene TRBV7-9; 10 nucleotides match TRBD1. The DNA ends 3 residues before the CDR3 does, and the rest of the CDR3 is filled in from the germline J gene. The length of the CDR3 is 15 residues. V trimming: 5 bases; J trimming: 8 bases; junction bases outside the gene matches: 8. CDR1 and CDR2 (germline): SEHNR, FQNEAQ (reference sequence).

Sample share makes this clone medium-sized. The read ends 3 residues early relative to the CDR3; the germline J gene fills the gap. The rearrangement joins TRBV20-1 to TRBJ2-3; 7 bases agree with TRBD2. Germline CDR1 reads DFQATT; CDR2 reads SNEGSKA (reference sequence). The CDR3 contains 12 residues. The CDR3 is CSARTSSKAQYF. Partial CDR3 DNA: TGCAGTGCTCGGACTAGTTCAAAGGCG.

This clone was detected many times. CDR3 DNA, as far as it was read: TGTGCCAGCAGCTACCCATTAGACAGGGCCAAGTCTGGGGCCAACGTC. Translation: CASSYPLDRAKSGANV. The whole CDR3 reads CASSYPLDRAKSGANVLTF. J is TRBJ2-6 and V is TRBV28, with 7 positions matching TRBD1. Read sequence stops 3 residues before the CDR3 end, and the germline J gene provides the missing end. Germline trimming cut 6 bases from V and 1 base from J; bases unmatched to any gene: 15. The germline CDR1 and CDR2 sequences are MDHEN and SYDVKM. The CDR3 contains 19 residues. Full variable domain (remainder filled in from reference TRBV28 and TRBJ2-6): DVKVTQSSRYLVKRTGEKVFLECVQDMDHENMFWYRQDPGLGLRLIYFSYDVKMKEKGDIPEGYSVSREKKERFSLILESASTNQTSMYLCASSYPLDRAKSGANVLTFGAGSRLTVL.

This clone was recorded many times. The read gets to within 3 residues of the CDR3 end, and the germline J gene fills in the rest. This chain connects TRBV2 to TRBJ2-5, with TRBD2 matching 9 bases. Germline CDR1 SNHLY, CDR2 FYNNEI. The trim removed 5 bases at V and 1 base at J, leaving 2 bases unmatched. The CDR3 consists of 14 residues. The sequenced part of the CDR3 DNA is TGTGCCAGCAGTCGGACTAGCGTCCAAGAGACC. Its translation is CASSRTSVQET. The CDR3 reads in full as CASSRTSVQETQYF.

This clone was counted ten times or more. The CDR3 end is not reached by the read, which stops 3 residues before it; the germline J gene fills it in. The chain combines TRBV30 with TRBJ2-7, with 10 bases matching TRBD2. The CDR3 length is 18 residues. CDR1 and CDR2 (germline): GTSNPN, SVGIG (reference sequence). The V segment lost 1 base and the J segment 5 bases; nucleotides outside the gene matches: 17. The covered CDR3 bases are TGTGCCTGGAGTGGGCGTTGGTCTAGCGGGAGTGAGGGGGACGAG. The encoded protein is CAWSGRWSSGSEGDE. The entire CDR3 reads CAWSGRWSSGSEGDEQYF.

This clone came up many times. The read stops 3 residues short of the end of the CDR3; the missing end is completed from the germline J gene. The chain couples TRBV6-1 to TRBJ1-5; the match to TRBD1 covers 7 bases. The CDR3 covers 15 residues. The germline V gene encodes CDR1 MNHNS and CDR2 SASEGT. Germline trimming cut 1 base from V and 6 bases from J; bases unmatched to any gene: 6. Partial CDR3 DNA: TGTGCCAGCAGTGAAGGGAGAGGGGGCGGTCAGCCC. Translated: CASSEGRGGGQP. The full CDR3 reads CASSEGRGGGQPQHF.

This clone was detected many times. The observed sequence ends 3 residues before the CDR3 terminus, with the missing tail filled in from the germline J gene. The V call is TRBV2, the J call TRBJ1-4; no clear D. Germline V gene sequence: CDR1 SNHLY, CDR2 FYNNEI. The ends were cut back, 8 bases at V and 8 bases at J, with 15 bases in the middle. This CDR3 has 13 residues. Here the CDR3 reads CASLREGLEKLFF. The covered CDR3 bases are TGTGCCAGCCTGAGAGAAGGGCTCGAAAAA.

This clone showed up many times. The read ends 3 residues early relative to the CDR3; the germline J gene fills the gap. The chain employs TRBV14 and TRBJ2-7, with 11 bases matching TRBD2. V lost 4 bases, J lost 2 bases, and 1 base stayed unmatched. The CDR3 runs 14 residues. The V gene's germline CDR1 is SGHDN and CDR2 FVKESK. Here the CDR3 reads CASSPTSGTYEQYF. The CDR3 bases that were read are TGTGCCAGCAGCCCGACTAGCGGGACCTACGAG.

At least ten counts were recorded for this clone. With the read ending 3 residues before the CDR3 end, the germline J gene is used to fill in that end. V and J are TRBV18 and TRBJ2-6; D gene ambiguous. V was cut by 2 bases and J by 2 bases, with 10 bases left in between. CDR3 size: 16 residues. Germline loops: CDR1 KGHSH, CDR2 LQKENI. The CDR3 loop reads CASSPSLGPGANVLTF. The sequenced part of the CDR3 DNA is TGTGCCAGCTCACCAAGTTTGGGCCCTGGGGCCAACGTC. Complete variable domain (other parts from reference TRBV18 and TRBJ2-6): NAGVMQNPRHLVRRRGQEARLRCSPMKGHSHVYWYRQLPEEGLKFMVYLQKENIIDESGMPKERFSAEFPKEGPSILRIQQVVRGDSAAYFCASSPSLGPGANVLTFGAGSRLTVL.

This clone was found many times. This CDR3 is CASTLWRARGYTF. Partial CDR3 DNA: TGTGCCAGCACCTTATGGCGGGCTCGGGGC. This chain connects TRBV5-6 to TRBJ1-2; D not certain. The CDR3 goes on 3 residues after the read ends, and that part is filled in from the germline J gene. The CDR3 length is 13 residues. The V gene's germline CDR1 is SGHDT and CDR2 YYEEEE. The full variable domain, its missing parts supplied by reference TRBV5-6 and TRBJ1-2, is DAGVTQSPTHLIKTRGQQVTLRCSPKSGHDTVSWYQQALGQGPQFIFQYYEEEERQRGNFPDRFSGHQFPNYSSELNVNALLLGDSALYLCASTLWRARGYTFGSGTRLTVV.